This T cell receptor (beta chain) was captured by sequencing in a study of naive and memory T cell subsets. Findings and limits, study-wide: Naive and memory subsets had different power law exponents for TCR abundance.

EMRA cells were CD45RA+CD27-, and effector memory cells CD45RA-CD27-. CDR1 is SGHTA and CDR2 is FQGNSA in the germline V gene. V lost 7 bases to trimming and J lost 4 bases; unmatched junction nucleotides: 5. This CDR3 is 13 amino acids long. Both TRBC1 and TRBC2 were covered by a beta constant-region primer of two equimolar oligonucleotides. One entry per CDR3 protein, called by TCRdb with MiXCR from the UMI-ligation and nested PCR reads. Of fewer than 40,000 distinct CDR3 sequences listed, roughly 15% are singletons. This clonotype has more than one count but fewer than ten. The antigen is undetermined.

This rearrangement joins TRBV7-2 to TRBJ2-7, with TRBD1 matching 9 bases. Sequencing was carried out using effector memory CD4+ T cells from blood. Specified subset: effector memory, CD45RA- CD27-. The clonotype comes from a human donor in good health. CDR3 DNA sequence: TGTGCCAGCACCTGGGACAGGGTGTACGAGCAGTACTTC. Encoded protein: CASTWDRVYEQYF. The variable domain in full, with the rest retrieved from reference TRBV7-2 and TRBJ2-7, is GAGVSQSPSNKVTEKGKDVELRCDPISGHTALYWYRQSLGQGLEFLIYFQGNSAPDKSGLPSDRFSAERTGGSVSTLTIQRTQQEDSAVYLCASTWDRVYEQYFGPGTRLTVT.